This T cell receptor beta chain came from a study of circulating CD8 cells and anti-PD-1 response in melanoma. Points from the study as a whole: TIGIT repertoires were least diverse, DNEG repertoires most diverse.

This CDR3 contains 14 residues. With 3 bases removed from V and 5 bases from J, the gap between germline ends came to 13 bases. CDR1 LNHDA and CDR2 SQIVND come from the germline V gene (reference sequence). Within the sample, this clonotype is large. What it binds is not known. Each library started from roughly 16 ng of total RNA using the QIAseq Immune Repertoire TCR panel. TCRdb re-called the reads through MiXCR, storing one row per CDR3 protein. The sample records 400 to 450 distinct CDR3 sequences, approximately 12% being singletons. Four subsets defined by PD-1 and/or TIGIT were sorted from live CD3+CD8+TCRalphabeta+ cells.

Sequences were derived from CD8+ T cells from PBMCs, sampled at baseline or after one month of anti-PD-1 therapy (not recorded which). V gene TRBV19 combines with J gene TRBJ1-1; possible D gene TRBD1, 5 bases. The receptor's source is a human donor with melanoma. CDR3: CASSMMGLGTEAFF. Written as DNA, the CDR3 is TGTGCCAGTAGTATGATGGGGCTCGGAACTGAAGCTTTCTTT.